What follows describes a single T cell receptor (beta chain). The specificity of this receptor is unknown. No per-base quality is available; no much larger clone lies one base away. According to the study, the label for this sample's time point signals: about 28 days (+/-7) after the second vaccine dose. AZD1222 recipients whose second dose came at about 4 weeks and those whose second dose came at about 12 weeks were combined into one group, since spike-specific TCR depth and breadth did not differ between the two schedules. The vaccinee samples were drawn from two UK trials, COV001 and COV002, one of which was a single-blind randomized controlled phase 2/3 trial testing AZD1222 (ChAdOx1 nCoV-19) in healthy adults. For TCRbeta chain sequencing, PBMC samples from trial participants were taken at day 0 and at day 28 after the second dose. The CDR3 regions of human TCRbeta chains were analyzed by immunosequencing. Per the original workflow: Repertoire TCRs were checked for matches against a reference library of SARS-CoV-2-specific TCRs that had been generated using the MIRA antigen-specificity platform. Breadth was defined as the fraction of unique TCRs that were SARS-CoV-2-associated, and depth was defined as the fraction of total T cells that were SARS-CoV-2-associated. Using the MIRA data, each spike-specific TCR was assigned both to the spike region to which the TCR was reactive and to a CD4 or CD8 class. Log10-transformed breadth and depth values were compared by one-way ANOVA with Sidak's multiple comparisons tests. Drawn from immuneACCESS, this table holds only the in-frame rearrangements with V and J called that TCRdb kept. Clones are partly lost; checked studies trace under half to an unresolved V gene and leave the rest unexplained. The V and J calls and clone size come from that table; D and trimming were worked out from the DNA. The sample profile shows more than 40,000 clones; roughly 91% of them were found once. 30% to 45% of the sample is held by the ten biggest clonotypes.

The germline V gene supplies CDR1 SGDLS and CDR2 YYNGEE. Inclusive of the bounding cysteine and phenylalanine, the CDR3 is 15 residues long. The only DNA kept is the CDR3, 45 bases in frame from the first base. The germline V and J ends show losses of 3 bases and 2 bases respectively, and no gene match explains 5 bases of the junction. This sample is drawn from a study of T cell responses to AZD1222 COVID-19 vaccine (dated by TCRdb to 2020 to 2023). With respect to the entire study: TCR sequencing covered 230 to 250 trial participants: nearly 210 given two doses of AZD1222 and 26 given two doses of MenACWY control vaccine. Trial participants were enrolled by age into subgroups of 18-55, 56-69 and 70-plus years, and about 150, 27 and 61 TCR-sequenced participants, respectively, were included in these subgroups. Here is what the overall study found, with its caveats: Reportedly, close to half of the unique spike-specific TCRs recognized epitopes lying outside the regions that are mutated in the B.1.351 and B.1.1.7 variants. No day 14 peak-response samples were available, so repertoires were characterized only after the peak T cell response. Participants were mostly white British and included more females than males, and it was suggested by the authors that clonal diversity may have been underestimated. Conclusions about previously exposed vaccinees are limited because only six or seven AZD1222 recipients were SARS-CoV-2 seropositive at baseline. In the small 56-69-year group, the increase in depth fell short of significance, most likely because of low power. A significant rise in spike-specific TCR breadth and depth was observed after two AZD1222 doses relative to day 0 and relative to MenACWY recipients. CD4 TCRs associated with the vaccine covered the entire spike protein, and the dominant responses were in regions 160-218 and 743-854.

The origin of this receptor is an adult who received the AZD1222 COVID-19 vaccine. This receptor chain uses TRBV9 and TRBJ2-3, with 8 bases in between that match TRBD2. The specimen comprised peripheral blood, sampled 28 days after the second AZD1222 dose. The CDR3 amino acid sequence is: CASSERGMYTDTQYF. The DNA is TGTGCCAGCAGCGAGCGGGGGATGTACACAGATACGCAGTATTTT.